These 5 T cell receptor beta chains originate from one sample sequenced in a study of T cell repertoires in cytomegalovirus infection. TCRdb independently ran MiXCR on the reads; one entry per CDR3 protein. The data contain hundreds of thousands of distinct CDR3 sequences, roughly a quarter of them seen just once; the ten biggest clones take up 6.5% to 10%. The sequencing input was CD8+ T cells from PBMCs. These TCRs come from a human donor in good health (CMV status not recorded). Some clones in this sample may be carry-over from other donors' samples.

This clonotype was found many times. This chain uses TRBV28 with TRBJ1-2; D gene uncertain. Looked up from germline, CDR1 is MDHEN and CDR2 is SYDVKM. V dropped 5 bases and J dropped 5 bases, with 12 bases sitting between them. The CDR3 is 13 residues long. This chain's CDR3 is CASSLSPEYGYTF. For the CDR3, the DNA is TGTGCCAGCAGTCTATCCCCCGAATATGGCTACACCTTC.

This chain joins TRBV7-8 and TRBJ2-4, with D possibly TRBD1 on 5 matching bases. V lost 8 bases, J lost 3 bases, and 23 bases lay in between. CDR3 length equals 17 residues. Germline loops: CDR1 SGHVS, CDR2 FQNEAQ. The CDR3 is CASHDSRAARRKNIQYF. The CDR3 DNA sequence: TGTGCCAGCCACGACAGTAGGGCGGCAAGGCGCAAAAACATTCAGTACTTC. The full variable domain, in which reference TRBV7-8 and TRBJ2-4 provide the parts outside the CDR3, is GAGVSQSPRYKVAKRGQDVALRCDPISGHVSLFWYQQALGQGPEFLTYFQNEAQLDKSGLPSDRFFAERPEGSVSTLKIQRTQQEDSAVYLCASHDSRAARRKNIQYFGAGTRLSVL.

The V gene is TRBV27, the J gene TRBJ2-1; TRBD2 matches 12 bases. In germline, CDR1 is MNHEY, CDR2 SMNVEV (reference sequence). This CDR3 contains 15 residues. Losses at the gene ends were 6 bases for V and 7 bases for J; bases not matched to a gene: 7. The CDR3, as DNA: TGTGCCAGCAGCTCCCTAGCGGGGGGGTGGAATGAGCAGTTCTTC. This gives the protein CASSSLAGGWNEQFF.

V and J are TRBV9 and TRBJ2-1; TRBD2 matches at 9 bases. There are 16 residues in the CDR3. Germline assignment: CDR1 SGDLS and CDR2 YYNGEE. Trimming took 3 bases from V and 3 from J; bases not matched to a gene: 7. This CDR3 is CASSAGSGGYYNEQFF. CDR3 DNA: TGTGCCAGCAGCGCCGGTAGCGGGGGCTACTACAATGAGCAGTTCTTC.

The chain recombines TRBV9 with TRBJ2-1, with D maybe TRBD2 (5 bases). The CDR3 length is 15 residues. Germline V CDR1 and CDR2: SGDLS, YYNGEE. V was trimmed by 3 bases and J by 7 bases, leaving 17 bases between them. This CDR3 is CASSAYEILGNEQFF. CDR3 in DNA: TGTGCCAGCAGCGCCTACGAAATACTAGGAAATGAGCAGTTCTTC. The complete variable domain, with remaining parts taken from reference TRBV9 and TRBJ2-1, reads DSGVTQTPKHLITATGQRVTLRCSPRSGDLSVYWYQQSLDQGLQFLIQYYNGEERAKGNILERFSAQQFPDLHSELNLSSLELGDSALYFCASSAYEILGNEQFFGPGTRLTVL.